This TCR beta chain stems from a study of human T cells and chemical hapten exposure. Whole-study context: There were weekly diphenylcyclopropenone doses to the scalp for patients throughout the roughly 25-week study. General study findings and limits: With patch test score, the counts of PT1 expanded TCRs showed a positive correlation. The number of TCRs above 1 in 1000 frequency did not change after DPC sensitization.

Time point described: patch test 2, 6 weeks after DPC sensitization. Treatment given: therapeutic diphenylcyclopropenone sensitization with weekly scalp DPC. V lost 4 bases to trimming and J lost 6 bases, with 9 bases between them. CDR3 length equals 13 residues. Germline loops: CDR1 MGHRA, CDR2 YSYEKL. TCRdb called the RACE reads again in MiXCR, with one record for every CDR3 protein. This sample has some 57,000 distinct CDR3 sequences, with around 9.5% found just once. Remarks on this clonotype: Its antigen is not known.

Specimen: whole blood, collected in connection with sensitization to the hapten diphenylcyclopropenone (DPC). The clonotype originates from a woman aged 50 to 60 with alopecia areata. Some clones in this sample may be carry-over from other donors' samples. The chain carries TRBV4-1 and TRBJ2-2; D is unclear. CDR3 nucleotide sequence: TGCGCCAGCAGCCCCTATCAGTCCGGGGAGCTGTTTTTT. Translated: CASSPYQSGELFF.